Listed below are T cell receptor beta chains from one sample, sequenced in a study of blood T cells in healthy people across ages. TCRdb fed the 5' RACE reads into MiXCR, producing one record per CDR3 protein. Here the sample spans 800,000 to 1,000,000 distinct CDR3 sequences, about 48% being singletons. Material: blood. The receptors come from a man aged 25 to 40 in good health. Each CDR3 is given with its conserved first and last residue. The order of the fields is J gene, CDR3 length, V gene, D gene, clone size, CDR3 protein, CDR3 DNA. D genes are given only for firm matches. Only some rows state a clone size, as once, few, many or a class for expanded clones.

TRBJ2-7,15,TRBV4-1,TRBD2,-,CASSQASGGINEQYF,TGCGCCAGCAGCCAAGCTAGCGGGGGGATCAACGAGCAGTACTTC
TRBJ2-5,15,TRBV7-9,TRBD1,few,CASRQQGWPQETQYF,TGTGCCAGCAGACAACAGGGGTGGCCCCAAGAGACCCAGTACTTC
TRBJ2-7,15,TRBV28,TRBD1,-,CASSLFGQGIYEQYF,TGTGCCAGCAGTTTGTTCGGACAGGGGATCTACGAGCAGTACTTC
TRBJ2-3,18,TRBV4-1,-,few,CASSQDPTSGGSTDTQYF,TGCGCCAGCAGCCAAGATCCAACCTCAGGAGGTAGCACAGATACGCAGTATTTT
TRBJ2-7,14,TRBV4-3,TRBD2,-,CASSQPEAGNEQYF,TGCGCCAGCAGCCAACCCGAAGCGGGGAACGAGCAGTACTTC
TRBJ1-1,12,TRBV3-1,-,-,CASNLGNTEAFF,TGTGCCAGCAACCTAGGGAACACTGAAGCTTTCTTT
TRBJ1-4,15,TRBV7-9,TRBD1,few,CASSLLLQGEEKLFF,TGTGCCAGCAGCTTATTATTACAGGGGGAGGAAAAACTGTTTTTT
TRBJ2-1,16,TRBV6-2/TRBV6-3,TRBD2,-,CASSYSRAGGNDEQFF,TGTGCCAGCAGTTACTCGAGGGCGGGGGGCAACGATGAGCAGTTCTTC
TRBJ1-6,14,TRBV6-2/TRBV6-3,-,-,CASRTTANNSPLHF,TGTGCCAGCAGAACGACAGCCAATAATTCACCCCTCCACTTT
TRBJ2-7,15,TRBV27,TRBD2,-,CASSLWTSGGNEQYF,TGTGCCAGCAGTTTATGGACTAGCGGGGGCAATGAGCAGTACTTC
TRBJ2-7,16,TRBV5-5,-,-,CASSLVPMDSSYEQYF,TGTGCCAGCAGCTTGGTGCCTATGGACAGTTCCTACGAGCAGTACTTC
TRBJ2-3,17,TRBV7-2,-,-,CASSQPRRRDYKDTQYF,TGTGCCAGCAGCCAACCCCGTAGGCGGGATTATAAAGATACGCAGTATTTT
TRBJ1-2,12,TRBV27,-,-,CATFYGKHGYTF,TGTGCCACCTTTTACGGGAAGCATGGCTACACCTTC
TRBJ2-1,15,TRBV12-3/TRBV12-4,TRBD1,-,CTSSLDPGQYNEQFF,TGTACCAGCAGCTTGGACCCGGGACAGTACAATGAGCAGTTCTTC
TRBJ2-1,15,TRBV6-5,TRBD2,-,CASSYSGTGRDEQFF,TGTGCCAGCAGTTACTCAGGGACTGGGAGGGATGAGCAGTTCTTC
TRBJ1-4,15,TRBV9,-,-,CASSPSTGRNEKLFF,TGTGCCAGCAGCCCTTCGACAGGCAGAAATGAAAAACTGTTTTTT
TRBJ1-2,19,TRBV3-1,-,-,CASSQNIGPLGTANYGYTF,TGTGCCAGCAGCCAAAACATTGGCCCGCTTGGCACAGCTAACTATGGCTACACCTTC
TRBJ2-5,15,TRBV28,-,few,CASSLGAAHQETQYF,TGTGCCAGCAGTTTAGGGGCGGCGCATCAAGAGACCCAGTACTTC
TRBJ1-3,12,TRBV12-3/TRBV12-4,TRBD1,-,CASKRGQAPIYF,TGTGCCAGCAAAAGGGGGCAGGCCCCAATATATTTT
TRBJ1-6,15,TRBV6-5,-,-,CASKPSQGGNSPLHF,TGTGCCAGCAAACCGAGTCAGGGCGGGAATTCACCCCTCCACTTT
TRBJ2-1,13,TRBV7-9,-,-,CASSLVQKNEQFF,TGTGCCAGCAGCTTAGTTCAAAAGAATGAGCAGTTCTTC
TRBJ1-5,14,TRBV7-9,-,-,CASSPRQEDQPQHF,TGTGCCAGCAGCCCCCGACAGGAAGATCAGCCCCAGCATTTT
TRBJ1-2,12,TRBV5-5,-,-,CASSSFDPGYTF,TGTGCCAGCAGCTCCTTCGACCCTGGCTACACCTTC
TRBJ2-5,15,TRBV4-1,-,many,CASSQYDGTEETQYF,TGCGCCAGCAGCCAATATGACGGAACAGAAGAGACCCAGTACTTC
TRBJ2-7,12,TRBV12-3/TRBV12-4,-,-,CASSPSPVEQYF,TGTGCCAGCAGTCCCAGTCCTGTCGAGCAGTACTTC
TRBJ2-7,15,TRBV4-1,TRBD2,many,CASSQVAGESYEQYF,TGCGCCAGCAGCCAAGTAGCGGGGGAATCTTACGAGCAGTACTTC
TRBJ2-1,17,TRBV25-1,-,-,CASSEDLTSRSYNEQFF,TGTGCCAGCAGTGAAGACCTGACTAGTCGGTCCTACAATGAGCAGTTCTTC
TRBJ1-6,14,TRBV7-2,TRBD1,-,CASRPGDSTSPLHF,TGTGCCAGCAGACCAGGGGACAGCACCTCACCCCTCCACTTT
TRBJ1-2,14,TRBV5-1,-,few,CASSPGGGPYGYTF,TGCGCCAGCAGTCCTGGGGGGGGGCCCTATGGCTACACCTTC
TRBJ1-6,14,TRBV6-5,-,few,CASRQGLENSPLHF,TGTGCCAGCAGGCAGGGCCTTGAGAATTCACCCCTCCACTTT
TRBJ1-2,14,TRBV20-1,-,-,CSGTRRRVIDGYTF,TGCAGTGGGACCCGGCGCAGAGTTATCGATGGCTACACCTTC
TRBJ2-3,15,TRBV7-7,TRBD2,-,CASSLSTSGTDTQYF,TGTGCTAGCAGCTTATCGACTAGCGGCACAGATACGCAGTATTTT
TRBJ2-7,13,TRBV6-2/TRBV6-3,-,-,CASNVQGSYEQYF,TGTGCCAGCAATGTACAGGGATCCTACGAGCAGTACTTC
TRBJ2-7,15,TRBV3-1,TRBD1,-,CASSARDSKSYEQYF,TGTGCCAGCAGCGCCCGGGACAGCAAGTCCTACGAGCAGTACTTC
TRBJ2-7,15,TRBV10-3,TRBD1,once,CAIRKQGDPYNEQYF,TGTGCCATCAGGAAACAGGGGGACCCCTACAATGAGCAGTACTTC
TRBJ2-3,13,TRBV11-3,-,-,CASSQEGMDTQYF,TGTGCCAGCAGCCAGGAGGGCATGGATACGCAGTATTTT
TRBJ2-1,14,TRBV29-1,-,few,CSVATGNTYNEQFF,TGCAGCGTCGCCACAGGGAATACCTACAATGAGCAGTTCTTC
TRBJ1-3,14,TRBV20-1,-,-,CSARPSLSGNTIYF,TGCAGTGCTAGACCCAGTCTCTCTGGAAACACCATATATTTT
TRBJ2-7,16,TRBV20-1,-,few,CSARDLKGQEPYEQYF,TGCAGTGCTAGAGATTTGAAAGGCCAGGAGCCCTACGAGCAGTACTTC
TRBJ1-2,18,TRBV7-2,-,-,CASSLVPPGEGGYYGYTF,TGTGCCAGCAGCTTAGTCCCACCCGGTGAGGGAGGTTATTATGGCTACACCTTC
TRBJ2-1,15,TRBV2,-,-,CASSESGGGIYEQFF,TGTGCCAGCAGTGAATCGGGTGGGGGGATCTATGAGCAGTTCTTC
TRBJ1-1,14,TRBV6-2/TRBV6-3,-,-,CASIPQGRNTEAFF,TGTGCCAGCATTCCTCAGGGACGAAACACTGAAGCTTTCTTT
TRBJ2-3,16,TRBV7-4,-,-,CASSSLGGRAWDTQYF,TGTGCCAGCAGCTCCCTTGGAGGGCGGGCTTGGGATACGCAGTATTTT
TRBJ2-3,15,TRBV7-9,-,-,CASSSQGDAKDTQYF,TGTGCCAGCAGCTCGCAAGGGGACGCGAAAGATACGCAGTATTTT
TRBJ1-2,13,TRBV7-9,-,-,CASSSMAGSGYTF,TGTGCCAGCAGCTCGATGGCAGGGAGTGGCTACACCTTC
TRBJ1-6,15,TRBV20-1,-,-,CSAREGGRAGSPLHF,TGCAGTGCTAGAGAAGGAGGCAGGGCGGGTTCACCCCTCCACTTT
TRBJ1-5,16,TRBV27,-,once,CASRRDSLGYNQPQHF,TGTGCCAGCAGACGCGACAGTCTCGGATACAATCAGCCCCAGCATTTT
TRBJ2-6,14,TRBV5-1,-,many,CASSLVSGANVLTF,TGCGCCAGCAGCTTGGTATCTGGGGCCAACGTCCTGACTTTC